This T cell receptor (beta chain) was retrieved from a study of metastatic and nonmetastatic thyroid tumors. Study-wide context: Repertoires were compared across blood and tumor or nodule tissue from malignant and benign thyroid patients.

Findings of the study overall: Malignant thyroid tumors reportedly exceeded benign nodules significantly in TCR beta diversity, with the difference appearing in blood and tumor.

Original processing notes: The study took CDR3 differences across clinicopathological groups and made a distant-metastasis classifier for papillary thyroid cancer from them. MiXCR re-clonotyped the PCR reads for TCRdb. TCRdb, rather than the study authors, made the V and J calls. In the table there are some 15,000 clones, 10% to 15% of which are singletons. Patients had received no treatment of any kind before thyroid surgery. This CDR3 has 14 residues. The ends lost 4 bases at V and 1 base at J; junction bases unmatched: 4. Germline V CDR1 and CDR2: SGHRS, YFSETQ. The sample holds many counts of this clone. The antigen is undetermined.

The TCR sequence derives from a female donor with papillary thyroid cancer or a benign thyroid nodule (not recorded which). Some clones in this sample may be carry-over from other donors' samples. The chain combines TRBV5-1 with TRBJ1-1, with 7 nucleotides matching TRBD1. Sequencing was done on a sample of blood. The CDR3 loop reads CASSTTGENTEAFF. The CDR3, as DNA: TGCGCCAGCAGCACTACAGGGGAGAACACTGAAGCTTTCTTT.